This T cell receptor beta chain originates from a study of cytomegalovirus exposure and HLA in healthy donors. With V trimmed by 4 bases and J by 2 bases, 7 bases remained unmatched. Germline V CDR1 and CDR2: SGHRS, YFSETQ. This CDR3 spans 15 amino acids. Overall study results and limits: Among the CMV-associated chains, a few were confirmed in vitro as specific for CMV antigens. According to the study, roughly 160 TCR beta chains were cytomegalovirus-associated.

Profiled with immunoSEQ multiplex PCR; TCRdb holds only in-frame clones, not every one. The table records 90,000 to 100,000 clones, approximately 88% of them present only once. Comments on this clone: The antigen is undetermined.

The chain carries TRBV5-1 and TRBJ1-2; 8 bases line up with TRBD1. The clonotype was recovered from a woman in her 30s in good health and CMV-seronegative. The sample was PBMCs. The CDR3 DNA follows: TGCGCCAGCAGCCTCTCGGGACAGGAGAACTATGGCTACACCTTC. Encoded protein: CASSLSGQENYGYTF.